Given below is one T cell receptor (beta chain) in context. The data stem from a study of OX40 agonist ivuxolimab in advanced cancers. Here immunoSEQ multiplex PCR was the method, and the copy in TCRdb shows in-frame clones only, minus some. The sample contains about 82,000 clones, 91% of which appear only once. Trimming cost V 5 bases and J 6 bases; bases outside gene matches: 5. Looked up from germline, CDR1 is SEHNR and CDR2 is FQNEAQ (reference sequence). The CDR3 has 15 amino acids. Sequencing used CD4+ or CD8+ T cells sorted from blood, obtained in a trial of the OX40 agonist ivuxolimab. V usage is TRBV7-9 and J usage is TRBJ2-2; 11 bases are shared with TRBD2. This sequence originates from an adult with an advanced solid tumor such as melanoma, head and neck, liver or kidney cancer. The CDR3, as DNA: TGTGCCAGCAGCATACAGGGACTAGCGGCCGGGGAGCTGTTTTTT. It is translated as CASSIQGLAAGELFF.